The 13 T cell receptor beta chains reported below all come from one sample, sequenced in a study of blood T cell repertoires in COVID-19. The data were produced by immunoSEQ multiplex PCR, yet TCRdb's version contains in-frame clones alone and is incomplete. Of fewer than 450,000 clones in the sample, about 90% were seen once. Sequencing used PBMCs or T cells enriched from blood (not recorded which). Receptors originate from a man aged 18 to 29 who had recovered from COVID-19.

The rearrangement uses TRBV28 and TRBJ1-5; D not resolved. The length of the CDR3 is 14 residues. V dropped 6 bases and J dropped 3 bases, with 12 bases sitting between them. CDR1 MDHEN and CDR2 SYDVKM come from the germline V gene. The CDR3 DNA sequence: TGTGCCAGCAGCCAAAGCCCCTCCAATCAGCCCCAGCATTTT. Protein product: CASSQSPSNQPQHF.

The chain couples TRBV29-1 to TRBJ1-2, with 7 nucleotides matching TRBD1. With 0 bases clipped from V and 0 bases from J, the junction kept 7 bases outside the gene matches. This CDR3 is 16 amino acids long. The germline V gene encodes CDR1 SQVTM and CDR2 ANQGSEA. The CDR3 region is CSVEDNRGLANYGYTF. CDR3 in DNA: TGCAGCGTTGAAGATAACAGGGGACTAGCTAACTATGGCTACACCTTC.

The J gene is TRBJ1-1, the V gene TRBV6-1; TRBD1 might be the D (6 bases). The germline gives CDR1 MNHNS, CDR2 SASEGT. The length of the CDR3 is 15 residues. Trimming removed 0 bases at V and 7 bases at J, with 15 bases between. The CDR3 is CASSEAGTPAIEAFF. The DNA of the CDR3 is TGTGCCAGCAGTGAAGCCGGGACACCAGCTATTGAAGCTTTCTTT.

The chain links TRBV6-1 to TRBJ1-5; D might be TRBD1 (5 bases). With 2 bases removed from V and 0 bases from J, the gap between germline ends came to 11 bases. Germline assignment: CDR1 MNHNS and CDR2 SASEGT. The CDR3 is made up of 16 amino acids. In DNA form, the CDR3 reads TGTGCCAGCAGTGAACAGGGAATATATAGCAATCAGCCCCAGCATTTT. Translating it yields CASSEQGIYSNQPQHF.

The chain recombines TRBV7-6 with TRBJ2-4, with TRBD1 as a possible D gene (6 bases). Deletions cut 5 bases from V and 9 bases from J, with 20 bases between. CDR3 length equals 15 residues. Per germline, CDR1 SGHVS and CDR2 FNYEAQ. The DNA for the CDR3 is TGTGCCAGCAGCCCTGACAGTCTAGCCAGGGGCATTCAGTACTTC. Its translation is CASSPDSLARGIQYF. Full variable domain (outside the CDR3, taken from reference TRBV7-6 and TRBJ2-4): GAGVSQSPRYKVTKRGQDVALRCDPISGHVSLYWYRQALGQGPEFLTYFNYEAQQDKSGLPNDRFSAERPEGSISTLTIQRTEQRDSAMYRCASSPDSLARGIQYFGAGTRLSVL.

CDR3 nucleotides: TGTGCCAGCAGCCGGGGACAGGCTCTTGAAAAACTGTTTTTT. Protein: CASSRGQALEKLFF. The chain joins TRBV7-9 to TRBJ1-4, with 8 bases lining up with TRBD1. The germline CDR1 and CDR2 sequences are SEHNR and FQNEAQ (reference sequence). The CDR3 has 14 residues. After removal of 5 bases from V and 7 bases from J, the junction contained 6 bases not matched to a gene.

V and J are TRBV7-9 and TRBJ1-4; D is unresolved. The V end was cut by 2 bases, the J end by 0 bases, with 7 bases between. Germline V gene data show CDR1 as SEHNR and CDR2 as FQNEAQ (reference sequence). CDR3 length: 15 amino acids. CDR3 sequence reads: CASSLSRATNEKLFF. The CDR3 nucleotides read TGTGCCAGCAGCTTAAGTCGGGCAACTAATGAAAAACTGTTTTTT.

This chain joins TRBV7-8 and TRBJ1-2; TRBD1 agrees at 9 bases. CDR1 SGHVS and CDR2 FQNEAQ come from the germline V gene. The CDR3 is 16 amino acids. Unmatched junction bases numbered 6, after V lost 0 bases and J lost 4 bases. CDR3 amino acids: CASSLATGGNSYGYTF. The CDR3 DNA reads TGTGCCAGCAGCTTAGCCACAGGGGGCAATAGCTATGGCTACACCTTC. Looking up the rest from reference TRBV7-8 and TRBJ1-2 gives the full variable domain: GAGVSQSPRYKVAKRGQDVALRCDPISGHVSLFWYQQALGQGPEFLTYFQNEAQLDKSGLPSDRFFAERPEGSVSTLKIQRTQQEDSAVYLCASSLATGGNSYGYTFGSGTRLTVV.

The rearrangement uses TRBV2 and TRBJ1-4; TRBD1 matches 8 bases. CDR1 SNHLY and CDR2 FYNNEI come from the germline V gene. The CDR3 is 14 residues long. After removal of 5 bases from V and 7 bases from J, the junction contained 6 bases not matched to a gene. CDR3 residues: CASSSDRAGEKLFF. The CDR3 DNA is TGTGCCAGCAGTTCGGACAGGGCGGGTGAAAAACTGTTTTTT. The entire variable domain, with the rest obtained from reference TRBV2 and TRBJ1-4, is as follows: EPEVTQTPSHQVTQMGQEVILRCVPISNHLYFYWYRQILGQKVEFLVSFYNNEISEKSEIFDDQFSVERPDGSNFTLKIRSTKLEDSAMYFCASSSDRAGEKLFFGSGTQLSVL.

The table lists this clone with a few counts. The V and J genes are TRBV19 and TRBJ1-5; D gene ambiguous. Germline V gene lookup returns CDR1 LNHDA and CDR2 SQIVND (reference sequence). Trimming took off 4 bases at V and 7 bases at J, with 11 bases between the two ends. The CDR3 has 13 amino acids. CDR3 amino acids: CASSSGSHQPQHF. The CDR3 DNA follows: TGTGCCAGTAGTAGCGGGAGTCACCAGCCCCAGCATTTT.

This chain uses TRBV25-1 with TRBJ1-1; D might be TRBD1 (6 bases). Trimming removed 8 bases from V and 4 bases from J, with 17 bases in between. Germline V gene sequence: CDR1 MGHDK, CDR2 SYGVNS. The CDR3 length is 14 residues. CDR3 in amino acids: CASVSRGLSTEAFF. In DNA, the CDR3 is TGTGCCAGCGTTAGCAGGGGATTAAGCACTGAAGCTTTCTTT. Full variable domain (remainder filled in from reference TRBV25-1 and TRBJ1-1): EADIYQTPRYLVIGTGKKITLECSQTMGHDKMYWYQQDPGMELHLIHYSYGVNSTEKGDLSSESTVSRIRTEHFPLTLESARPSHTSQYLCASVSRGLSTEAFFGQGTRLTVV.

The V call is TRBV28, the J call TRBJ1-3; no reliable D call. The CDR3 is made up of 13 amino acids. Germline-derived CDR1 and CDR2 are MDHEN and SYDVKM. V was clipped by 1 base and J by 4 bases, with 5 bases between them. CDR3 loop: CASSLSVGNTIYF. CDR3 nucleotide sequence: TGTGCCAGCAGTTTATCCGTCGGAAACACCATATATTTT.

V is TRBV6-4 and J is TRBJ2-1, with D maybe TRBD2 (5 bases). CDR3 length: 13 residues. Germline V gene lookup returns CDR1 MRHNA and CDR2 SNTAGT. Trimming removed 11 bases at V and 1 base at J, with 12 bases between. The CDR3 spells CAGGSASYNEQFF. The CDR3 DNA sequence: TGTGCCGGCGGGTCGGCATCCTACAATGAGCAGTTCTTC.